Below are 20 T cell receptor beta chains sequenced from a single sample in a study of T cell responses to AZD1222 COVID-19 vaccine. Clones were read by immunoSEQ multiplex PCR, and TCRdb kept only the in-frame ones, dropping some. The sample gives 200,000 or so clones, 85% to 90% of which show up once; around 2.5% is in the top ten. The sequencing used peripheral blood, collected on day 0 of MenACWY control vaccination. Receptors originate from an adult in good health.

The chain couples TRBV3-1 (or the pseudogene TRBV3-2) to TRBJ2-7; D not resolved. Looked up from germline, CDR1 is LGHDT and CDR2 is YNNKEL (reference sequence). V was trimmed by 3 bases and J by 2 bases, leaving 5 bases between them. CDR3 length: 12 residues. DNA of the CDR3: TGTGCCAGCAGCCAGGAAACCTACGAGCAGTACTTC. It encodes CASSQETYEQYF.

The genes are TRBV19 and TRBJ1-6, with TRBD1 matching over 10 bases. V lost 6 bases and J lost 5; bases outside the gene matches: 7. The germline V gene has CDR1 LNHDA and CDR2 SQIVND (reference sequence). This CDR3 has 16 amino acids. CDR3 sequence: CASRPTGGGNNSPLHF. For the CDR3, the DNA is TGTGCCAGTAGACCGACAGGGGGCGGGAATAATTCACCCCTCCACTTT. The full variable domain, rest sourced from reference TRBV19 and TRBJ1-6, is DGGITQSPKYLFRKEGQNVTLSCEQNLNHDAMYWYRQDPGQGLRLIYYSQIVNDFQKGDIAEGYSVSREKKESFPLTVTSAQKNPTAFYLCASRPTGGGNNSPLHFGNGTRLTVT.

This chain uses TRBV28 with TRBJ2-4; 7 positions match TRBD1. The germline V gene encodes CDR1 MDHEN and CDR2 SYDVKM. The CDR3 runs to 14 residues. The V and J ends lost 6 bases and 11 bases, in that order; junction bases with no gene match: 13. CDR3 in DNA: TGTGCCAGCAGCCGGGGACAGCCGGGTTTACTTCAGTACTTC. Translation: CASSRGQPGLLQYF.

V is TRBV28 and J is TRBJ1-1; D may be TRBD1 (5 bases). V lost 3 bases and J 7 bases, leaving 12 bases between the germline ends. The germline V gene encodes CDR1 MDHEN and CDR2 SYDVKM. The length of the CDR3 is 13 residues. As DNA, the CDR3 is TGTGCCAGCAGTTTCCCCGGGACGGGTGAAGCTTTCTTT. Its translation: CASSFPGTGEAFF.

The chain combines TRBV7-3 with TRBJ2-1; 9 bases fit TRBD1. The CDR3 spans 15 residues. The germline gives CDR1 SGHTA, CDR2 FQGTGA. V shed 1 base and J 7 bases; nucleotides not matched to a gene: 5. For the CDR3, the DNA is TGTGCCAGCAGCTTAATGGGACAGGGAATGAATGAGCAGTTCTTC. This codes for CASSLMGQGMNEQFF.

This rearrangement joins TRBV11-1 to TRBJ1-1; D not resolved. V was clipped by 6 bases and J by 0 bases, with 14 bases between them. This CDR3 contains 15 residues. The germline V gene has CDR1 SGHAT and CDR2 FQDESV (reference sequence). The CDR3 nucleotides are TGTGCCAGCAGTCACACGATACAGTTGAACACTGAAGCTTTCTTT. This sequence encodes CASSHTIQLNTEAFF.

By its share, this clone is medium-sized (0.01 to 0.1%). The chain recombines TRBV6-4 with TRBJ1-2, with 10 nucleotides matching TRBD1. In germline, CDR1 is MRHNA, CDR2 SNTAGT. This CDR3 has 13 amino acids. V shed 0 bases and J 8 bases; nucleotides not matched to a gene: 0. The CDR3 reads CASSDSTGGGYTF. CDR3 nucleotide sequence: TGTGCCAGCAGTGACTCGACAGGGGGCGGCTACACCTTC.

The gene calls are TRBV4-3 and TRBJ1-2; D is unresolved. This CDR3 contains 15 residues. CDR1 and CDR2 (germline): LGHNA, YSLEER. Trimming removed 0 bases from V and 1 base from J, with 9 bases in between. The CDR3: CASSQDPTHNYGYTF. The CDR3 DNA follows: TGCGCCAGCAGCCAAGACCCCACACATAACTATGGCTACACCTTC.

The chain uses TRBV15 and TRBJ2-2; TRBD1 is a possible D gene (6 bases). With 5 bases removed from V and 5 bases from J, the gap between germline ends came to 9 bases. This CDR3 comprises 13 residues. Germline CDR1 is LNHNV and CDR2 is YYDKDF (reference sequence). Here the CDR3 DNA reads TGTGCCACCAGCGCCCAGGGGACCGGGGAGCTGTTTTTT. Its translation is CATSAQGTGELFF.

The chain links TRBV13 to TRBJ2-2; 9 bases match TRBD2. V lost 3 bases to trimming and J lost 1 base; unmatched junction nucleotides: 6. This CDR3 is built from 17 residues. The germline CDR1 and CDR2 sequences are PRHDT and FYEKMQ (reference sequence). CDR3 DNA sequence: TGTGCCAGCAGCTTTAGACTAGCGGAGGGGAACACCGGGGAGCTGTTTTTT. This gives the protein CASSFRLAEGNTGELFF. Together with reference TRBV13 and TRBJ2-2, the CDR3 gives the full variable domain: AAGVIQSPRHLIKEKRETATLKCYPIPRHDTVYWYQQGPGQDPQFLISFYEKMQSDKGSIPDRFSAQQFSDYHSELNMSSLELGDSALYFCASSFRLAEGNTGELFFGEGSRLTVL.

The chain is built from TRBV2 and TRBJ2-2; D might be TRBD2 (5 bases). The V end lost 8 bases, the J end lost 5 bases, and 15 bases lay between the germline ends. This CDR3 is built from 14 residues. Looked up from germline, CDR1 is SNHLY and CDR2 is FYNNEI. The CDR3 spells CASGTGSKTGELFF. In DNA, the CDR3 is TGTGCCAGCGGCACTGGGAGTAAGACCGGGGAGCTGTTTTTT.

This clone was picked up a small number of times. This chain joins TRBV6-2 or TRBV6-3 and TRBJ1-1, with a possible D match to TRBD1 (5 bases). Per the germline V gene, CDR1 is MNHEY and CDR2 is SVGEGT. V was trimmed by 4 bases and J by 0 bases, leaving 9 bases between them. This CDR3 region has 14 residues. The CDR3 is CASSLGLMNTEAFF. The CDR3 coding sequence is TGTGCCAGCAGTTTGGGGCTGATGAACACTGAAGCTTTCTTT.

The chain has TRBV29-1 and TRBJ2-5; a weak D match, TRBD1 (5 bases). Trimming took off 1 base at V and 4 bases at J, with 10 bases between the two ends. The CDR3 loop spans 13 amino acids. Germline assignment: CDR1 SQVTM and CDR2 ANQGSEA. This chain's CDR3 is CSVEGAGRETQYF. Here the CDR3 DNA reads TGCAGCGTTGAAGGGGCAGGGCGAGAGACCCAGTACTTC.

This clone was seen just once. The chain employs TRBV9 and TRBJ2-5; D is possibly TRBD2 (5 bases). The germline V and J ends were trimmed by 3 bases and 2 bases, with 8 bases remaining between them. Germline assignment: CDR1 SGDLS and CDR2 YYNGEE. CDR3 length equals 13 residues. In DNA form, the CDR3 reads TGTGCCAGCAGCGAGCGGCCACAAGAGACCCAGTACTTC. It is translated as CASSERPQETQYF.

The rearrangement joins TRBV28 to TRBJ1-1; D gene ambiguous. Germline assignment: CDR1 MDHEN and CDR2 SYDVKM. The CDR3 contains 13 residues. The V and J ends lost 8 bases and 0 bases respectively, with 10 bases between them. The DNA for the CDR3 is TGTGCCAGCTGGGATGGGATGAACACTGAAGCTTTCTTT. Translating it yields CASWDGMNTEAFF.

Only one count was recorded for this clone. The chain couples TRBV7-2 to TRBJ2-3; 12 positions match TRBD2. The CDR3 runs 15 residues. Germline values: CDR1 SGHTA, CDR2 FQGNSA. V lost 3 bases, J lost 10 bases, and 8 bases stayed unmatched. The CDR3 sequence: CASSFPTGLAGPQYF. The CDR3 coding sequence is TGTGCCAGCAGCTTCCCGACCGGACTAGCGGGACCGCAGTATTTT.

The chain is built from TRBV30 and TRBJ2-3; D unclear. Germline V gives CDR1 GTSNPN, CDR2 SVGIG (reference sequence). The V end was cut by 2 bases, the J end by 10 bases, with 16 bases between. CDR3 size: 13 residues. The CDR3: CAWSSRGVRSQYF. CDR3 nucleotides: TGTGCCTGGAGTTCCCGTGGAGTGCGGTCGCAGTATTTT.

The chain carries TRBV10-3 and TRBJ2-3; possible D gene TRBD1, 5 bases. The CDR3 length is 11 residues. Germline CDR1 reads ENHRY; CDR2 reads SYGVKD. The V gene lost 8 bases and the J gene lost 9 bases, with 12 bases spanning the gap. DNA of the CDR3: TGTGCCATCCTAGGGGAAGGGACGCAGTATTTT. It specifies CAILGEGTQYF.

The chain uses TRBV11-2 and TRBJ1-1; D is undetermined. There are 15 residues in the CDR3. The V gene's germline CDR1 is SGHAT and CDR2 FQNNGV. V dropped 1 base and J dropped 4 bases, with 13 bases sitting between them. CDR3 region: CASSLVRIPGTEAFF. CDR3 sequence (DNA): TGTGCCAGCAGCTTAGTTCGGATTCCGGGCACTGAAGCTTTCTTT.

This chain uses TRBV16 with TRBJ2-3, with 7 bases aligning to TRBD1. The CDR3 runs 18 residues. V was pared by 0 bases and J by 0 bases, with 9 bases of the junction left unmatched. Germline CDR1 and CDR2: KGHSY and FQNENV. The CDR3: CASSQSYRGFTSTDTQYF. In nucleotides, the CDR3 is TGTGCCAGCAGCCAATCATACAGGGGATTTACCAGCACAGATACGCAGTATTTT.